The present TCR beta chain was sequenced within a study of blood T cell repertoires in COVID-19. Study at large: In each case, the material was cDNA or gDNA derived from T cells, B-cell-depleted T cells, or PBMCs.

Original processing notes: Using reference gene primer amplification, nucleated cell counts were estimated. TCRdb's copy holds only in-frame clones and misses some; the assay was immunoSEQ multiplex PCR. That table furnishes V, J and clone size, whereas the DNA furnished D and trimming. The table includes around 470,000 clones, roughly 88% detected once. Germline-derived CDR1 and CDR2 are SGHAT and FQDESV (reference sequence). The CDR3 is 15 residues long. V lost 4 bases to trimming and J lost 8 bases; unmatched junction nucleotides: 10. The sequencing input was PBMCs or T cells enriched from blood (not recorded which). This TCR was sampled from a man younger than 35 who had recovered from COVID-19. The genes are TRBV11-1 and TRBJ2-2, with 7 bases identical to TRBD1. DNA of the CDR3: TGTGCCAGCAGCTGGGGAGACAGGGATAAGGGGGAGCTGTTTTTT. It is translated as CASSWGDRDKGELFF.